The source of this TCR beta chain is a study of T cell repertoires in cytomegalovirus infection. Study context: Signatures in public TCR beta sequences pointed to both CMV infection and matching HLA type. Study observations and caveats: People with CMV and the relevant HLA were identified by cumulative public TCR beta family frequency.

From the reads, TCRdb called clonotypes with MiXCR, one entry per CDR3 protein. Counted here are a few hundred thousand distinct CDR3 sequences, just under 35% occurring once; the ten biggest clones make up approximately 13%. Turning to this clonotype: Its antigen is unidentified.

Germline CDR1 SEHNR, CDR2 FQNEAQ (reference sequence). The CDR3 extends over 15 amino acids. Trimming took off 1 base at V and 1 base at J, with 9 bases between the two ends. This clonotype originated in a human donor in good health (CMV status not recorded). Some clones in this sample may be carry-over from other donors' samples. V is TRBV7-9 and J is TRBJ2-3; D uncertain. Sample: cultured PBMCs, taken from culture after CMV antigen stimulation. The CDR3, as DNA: TGTGCCAGCAGCTTAGGACAACCACGCACAGATACGCAGTATTTT. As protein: CASSLGQPRTDTQYF.